This record looks at one T cell receptor beta chain sequence and its context. This clonotype appeared a few times. Its recognized antigen is unknown. Per-nucleotide qualities are absent, and no much larger clonotype sits a single base away. This sample stems from a study of CD8+CD57+ T cells in acquired aplastic anemia (dated 2018 in TCRdb). About the investigation overall: DNA extracted from sorted CD4+ and CD8+ cells had a mean of approximately 3.5 ug, with a range of 0.2 to 27.4 ug. CD8+CD57+ expansion was defined as frequency above the mean frequency observed in healthy subjects. The research as a whole found: CD8+ Simpson's diversity did not differ significantly between patients and healthy controls (P=0.060). Approximately 31 CD8+ CDR3 sequences were found in both patients and controls but appeared to be highly expressed in patients and within the immunodominant clones of the patients.

The patients picked for sequencing were ones in whom flow cytometry had shown an expansion of CD8+CD57+ cells. Every patient had severe acquired aplastic anemia, diagnosed using the International Study of Aplastic Anemia and Agranulocytosis and Camitta criteria. Patients had received no therapy at the time of blood sampling. In the study, sorted CD4+ and CD8+ blood T cells from patients with severe aplastic anemia and from healthy subjects underwent deep sequencing of TCR repertoires. Patients were enrolled in the USA under clinicaltrials.gov protocols 00001620, 01623167, 00001397, 00071045, 00081523 and 00961064. Ficoll-Paque density gradient centrifugation was used to isolate peripheral blood mononuclear cells. Before DNA extraction, CD4+ and CD8+ T cells were sorted with FACS or magnetic beads. The germline V gene sets CDR1 to MNHEY and CDR2 to SVGAGI. Taken from cysteine to phenylalanine, the CDR3 has 15 residues. Just the 45-base CDR3 DNA is kept, in frame starting at base 1. V loses 1 base at its end and J loses 6 bases; junction bases beyond the gene matches: 6.

Genomic DNA served as template for TCR beta VDJ combination and CDR3 sequence profiling. An Illumina HiSeq 2000 was the platform used for TCR repertoire sequencing. Concerning the study's data processing: TRBV/TRBJ rearrangement plots, CDR3 size and DJ length profiles, and Simpson's diversity index were used to assess repertoires. The most abundant DNA sequence in the deep sequencing data was taken as the immunodominant clone. CDR3 amino acid sequences were checked for sharing across subjects and were also compared against the VDJdb database and published repertoires. TCRdb redid the processing of the public reads, applying fastp at Q25 and MiXCR, and retained in-frame beta chains. When rows share a CDR3 protein, they turn into one entry using the most common DNA and genes. These V and J calls are TCRdb output, not the study's own analysis. The sample table lists 260,000 or so distinct CDR3 sequences, around 45% of them with a count of one. In total, the top ten clones hold 7% to 9.5% of the sample.

Here the chain combines TRBV6-5 and TRBJ2-3; 8 middle bases align to TRBD2. The sample was sorted CD4+, CD8+, or CD8+CD57+ T cells (not recorded which) from PBMCs. This clonotype was sampled from a human donor with aplastic anemia. The CDR3 is CASSYYQRELDTQYF. In nucleotides, the sequence is TGTGCCAGCAGTTACTACCAGCGGGAGTTGGATACGCAGTATTTT.